Sequencing of this TCR beta chain was carried out in a study of T cells in Graves' hyperthyroidism and ophthalmopathy. Study results and caveats: The majority of expanded thyroid clonotypes above 0.001 also appeared in blood. Ophthalmopathy, as predicted by the model, came a median about six months after the prediction.

On this clonotype: Its antigen is unknown.

Researchers took RNA transcripts and amplified the TCR beta CDR3 regions from them. The HTBI primer set served for first-round RT-PCR of the TCR CDR3. TCRdb re-called the multiplex PCR reads through MiXCR, storing one row per CDR3 protein. The sample records about 640,000 distinct CDR3 sequences, less than 45% being singletons. Trimming at V came to 10 bases and at J to 4 bases, leaving 9 bases not matched to a gene. Germline values: CDR1 MNHEY, CDR2 SVGAGI. The CDR3 sequence is 13 residues long. The rearrangement links TRBV6-5 to TRBJ2-7, with 8 nucleotides matching TRBD1. This clonotype originated in an adult man with Graves' disease, either hyperthyroidism or ophthalmopathy (not recorded which). Sequences were obtained from peripheral blood or thyroid tissue (not recorded which). CDR3 nucleotide sequence: TGTGCCACCAGACAGGGGCAAAATTACGAGCAGTACTTC. The encoded protein is CATRQGQNYEQYF.